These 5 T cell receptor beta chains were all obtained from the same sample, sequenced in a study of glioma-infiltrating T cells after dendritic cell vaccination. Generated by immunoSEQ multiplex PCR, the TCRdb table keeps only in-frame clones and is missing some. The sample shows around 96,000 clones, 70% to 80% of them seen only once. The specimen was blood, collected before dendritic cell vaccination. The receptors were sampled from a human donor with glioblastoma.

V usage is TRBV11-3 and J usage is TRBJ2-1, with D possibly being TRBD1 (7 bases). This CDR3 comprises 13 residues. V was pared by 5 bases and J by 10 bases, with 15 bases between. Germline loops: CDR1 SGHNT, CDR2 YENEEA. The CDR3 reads CASSRVEGAEQFF. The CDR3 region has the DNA TGTGCCAGCAGCCGGGTGGAGGGGGCCGAGCAGTTCTTC.

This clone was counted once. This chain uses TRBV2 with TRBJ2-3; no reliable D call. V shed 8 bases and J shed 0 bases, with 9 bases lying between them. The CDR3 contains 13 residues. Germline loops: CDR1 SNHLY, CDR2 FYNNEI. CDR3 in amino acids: CASDGQSTDTQYF. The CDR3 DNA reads TGTGCCAGCGATGGGCAGAGCACAGATACGCAGTATTTT.

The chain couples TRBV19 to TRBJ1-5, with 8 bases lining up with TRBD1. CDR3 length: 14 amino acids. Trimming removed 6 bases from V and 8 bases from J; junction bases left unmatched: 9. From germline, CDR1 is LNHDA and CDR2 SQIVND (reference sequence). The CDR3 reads CASRGPGGGEPQHF. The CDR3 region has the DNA TGTGCCAGTAGGGGGCCAGGGGGCGGGGAGCCCCAGCATTTT.

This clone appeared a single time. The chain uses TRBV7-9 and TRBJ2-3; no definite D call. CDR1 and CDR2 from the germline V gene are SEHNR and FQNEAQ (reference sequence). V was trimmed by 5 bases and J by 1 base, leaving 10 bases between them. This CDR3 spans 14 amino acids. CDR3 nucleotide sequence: TGTGCCAGCAGCCCCCCCCGAGGCACAGATACGCAGTATTTT. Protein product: CASSPPRGTDTQYF.

The CDR3 nucleotides read TGTGCCAGCTCCGGGACAGGGGGAAGGTACACCTTC. As protein: CASSGTGGRYTF. This chain joins TRBV2 and TRBJ1-2, with 11 bases that match TRBD1. Losses at the gene ends were 8 bases for V and 11 bases for J; bases not matched to a gene: 7. The germline V gene has CDR1 SNHLY and CDR2 FYNNEI. The CDR3 loop spans 12 amino acids.